A selection of T cell receptor beta chains follows, all from one sample in a study of lymphopenia after photon versus proton radiotherapy. Produced via immunoSEQ multiplex PCR; TCRdb's table is partial and in-frame only. The sample gives 77,000 or so clones, over 70% of which show up once; over 1.1% is in the top ten. The input for sequencing was peripheral blood, taken from a patient treated with proton-based radiotherapy. Every receptor here comes from a man between 60 and 70 years old with pancreatic cancer. Each CDR3 is given with its conserved first and last residue. Each record gives: J gene, CDR3 length, clone size, D gene, V gene, CDR3 DNA, CDR3 protein. D genes are given only for firm matches. The size field is filled for only some rows; it gives once, few, many or a size class.

>TRBJ2-1|16|.|TRBD2|TRBV7-2
TGTGCCAGCAGCTTAGGGGGACTAGCGGGAGTGAATGAGCAGTTCTTC
CASSLGGLAGVNEQFF
>TRBJ2-3|14|.|TRBD2|TRBV4-3
TGCGCCAGCAGCCCTCTAGCGGGAGCAGATACGCAGTATTTT
CASSPLAGADTQYF
>TRBJ2-1|13|.|TRBD2|TRBV30
TGTGCCTGGAGTGTACAGGCTAGCGGGTTTCAGTTCTTC
CAWSVQASGFQFF
>TRBJ2-3|15|.|.|TRBV5-4
TGTGCCAGCACCCCCGTGGGGCGGAGCACAGATACGCAGTATTTT
CASTPVGRSTDTQYF
>TRBJ2-2|15|.|TRBD1|TRBV5-5
TGTGCCAGCAGCATCGGGACAGGGGTAGTCGGGGAGCTGTTTTTT
CASSIGTGVVGELFF
>TRBJ1-1|16|.|.|TRBV7-6
TGTGCCAGCAGCCAAGGGACGATGGGGCACACTGAGGAAGCTTTCTTT
CASSQGTMGHTEEAFF
>TRBJ1-3|11|.|.|TRBV5-1
TGCGCGAGCGGCTCTGGAAACACCATATATTTT
CASGSGNTIYF
>TRBJ2-1|14|.|.|TRBV7-9
TGTGCCAGCAGCTTAGACACCTCCTACAATGAGCAGTTCTTC
CASSLDTSYNEQFF
>TRBJ2-1|14|.|.|TRBV11-3
TGTGCCAGCAGCCCCTCTACTTTGCATGATGAGCAGTTCTTC
CASSPSTLHDEQFF
>TRBJ2-7|14|.|.|TRBV6-5
TGTGCCAGCAGTTACGGGGTCGGGAGCTACGAGCAGTACTTC
CASSYGVGSYEQYF
>TRBJ1-1|13|.|.|TRBV30
TGTGCCTGGAGTACAGGGACTTCCACTGAAGCTTTCTTT
CAWSTGTSTEAFF
>TRBJ2-7|15|.|TRBD1|TRBV15
TGTGCCACCAGCAGAAAAGACAGGGGGCTGGGCGAGCAGTACTTC
CATSRKDRGLGEQYF
>TRBJ2-3|17|.|TRBD2|TRBV7-2
TGTGCCAGCAGCTCCCTAGCGGGAGGGACAGTTCATGCTACGCAGTATTTT
CASSSLAGGTVHATQYF
>TRBJ2-3|14|.|TRBD1|TRBV10-1
TGCGCCACCTCGAGGGGACAGGGCACAGATACGCAGTATTTT
CATSRGQGTDTQYF
>TRBJ1-5|15|.|.|TRBV2
TGTGCCAGCAGAGACTCCGGGGGTGGCAATCAGCCCCAGCATTTT
CASRDSGGGNQPQHF
>TRBJ2-2|13|.|.|TRBV7-2
TGTGCCAGCAGCTTAGATCCGGGAGGGGAGCTGTTTTTT
CASSLDPGGELFF
>TRBJ2-7|13|.|.|TRBV19
TGTGCCAGTAGTAGACAGCCCTCCTACGAGCAGTACTTC
CASSRQPSYEQYF
>TRBJ2-5|17|.|TRBD2|TRBV6-1
TGTGCCAGCAGTGATGGAGGACTAGCGGGAGTGAAAGAGACCCAGTACTTC
CASSDGGLAGVKETQYF
>TRBJ2-2|12|.|.|TRBV29-1
TGCAGCGAAACCGCGGGCACCGGGGAGCTGTTTTTT
CSETAGTGELFF
>TRBJ2-3|14|.|.|TRBV28
TGTGCCAGCCTATCAGTTTGGGCCACAGATACGCAGTATTTT
CASLSVWATDTQYF
>TRBJ2-7|16|.|.|TRBV19
TGTGCCAGTAGTATGCGAGGGAACCTAAAATCCTACGAGCAGTACTTC
CASSMRGNLKSYEQYF
>TRBJ2-7|17|.|TRBD2|TRBV28
TGTGCCAGCAGTTTTTTGGGCGGGGGGGCCAAGAGCAACGAGCAGTACTTC
CASSFLGGGAKSNEQYF
>TRBJ2-5|14|.|TRBD1|TRBV28
TGTGCCAGCAGGACAGGGGGCAAACAAGAGACCCAGTACTTC
CASRTGGKQETQYF
>TRBJ2-2|13|.|.|TRBV7-7
TGTGCTAGCAGCCTCACGAGGACAGGGGAGCTGTTTTTT
CASSLTRTGELFF
>TRBJ2-1|13|.|.|TRBV5-1
TGCGCCAGCAGCACTCCAGTTACGAATGAGCAGTTCTTC
CASSTPVTNEQFF
>TRBJ2-7|12|few|.|TRBV2
TGTGCCAGCACTCCCTCGGTCCGCGAGCAGTACTTC
CASTPSVREQYF
>TRBJ1-2|14|few|.|TRBV2
TGTGCCAGCAGTGACGCAGGGTCGGACTATGGCTACACCTTC
CASSDAGSDYGYTF
>TRBJ1-2|14|.|.|TRBV30
TGTGCCTGGAGTACCGGGACTGCAAACTATGGCTACACCTTC
CAWSTGTANYGYTF
>TRBJ2-5|14|.|TRBD2|TRBV7-2
TGTGCCAGCAGCTTAGCCTTAGCGGGGGAGACCCAGTACTTC
CASSLALAGETQYF
>TRBJ2-3|14|.|TRBD2|TRBV28
TGTGCCAGCAAGGGCGGGAGCCAGTATGATACGCAGTATTTT
CASKGGSQYDTQYF
>TRBJ2-1|16|.|TRBD2|TRBV11-2
TGTGCCAGCAGCTTAGGGGGGCTAGCGGGCGGCAATGAGCAGTTCTTC
CASSLGGLAGGNEQFF
>TRBJ2-6|16|.|.|TRBV7-3
TGTGCCAGCAGCTTAGGGGGTAACTCTGGGGCCAACGTCCTGACTTTC
CASSLGGNSGANVLTF
>TRBJ2-3|17|.|.|TRBV2
TGTGCCAGCAGTGTAGCGACACCCCGCCATAGGGCAGATACGCAGTATTTT
CASSVATPRHRADTQYF
>TRBJ1-2|14|.|.|TRBV5-6
TGTGCCAGCAGCTACCTCGGGCTTGACTATGGCTACACCTTC
CASSYLGLDYGYTF
>TRBJ2-5|14|.|TRBD1|TRBV7-9
TGTGCCAGCAGCTTCGGACAGGGTTGGGAGACCCAGTACTTC
CASSFGQGWETQYF
>TRBJ2-2|16|once|TRBD2|TRBV2
TGTGCCAGCAGTGAAGAGGGCGGGGGTAACACCGGGGAGCTGTTTTTT
CASSEEGGGNTGELFF
>TRBJ2-7|14|.|.|TRBV5-1
TGCGCCAGCAGCTTGGGGGACGGTCGGTACGAGCAGTACTTC
CASSLGDGRYEQYF
>TRBJ2-1|15|.|.|TRBV28
TGTGCCAGCAGTTCAACAGGGACGGCCTACAATGAGCAGTTCTTC
CASSSTGTAYNEQFF
>TRBJ2-2|17|few|.|TRBV7-9
TGTGCCAGCAGCCCCCGCGGACGAGGGAAAATCACCGGGGAGCTGTTTTTT
CASSPRGRGKITGELFF
>TRBJ1-1|16|.|.|TRBV9
TGTGCCAGCAGCGGAACTCCGACGCCTTTGAACACTGAAGCTTTCTTT
CASSGTPTPLNTEAFF
>TRBJ2-7|15|.|TRBD2|TRBV11-2
TGTGCCAGCAGCCTAAAACTAGCGGGATTTGGCGAGCAGTACTTC
CASSLKLAGFGEQYF
>TRBJ2-5|14|.|TRBD2|TRBV28
TGTGCCAGCCGATATGGGGGAGGGGTAGAGACCCAGTACTTC
CASRYGGGVETQYF
>TRBJ1-1|13|.|TRBD1|TRBV29-1
TGCAGCGTTGAGGGACAGTCGAACACTGAAGCTTTCTTT
CSVEGQSNTEAFF
>TRBJ2-3|14|few|.|TRBV9
TGTGCCAGCAGCACCAGACTAGGAGCAGATACGCAGTATTTT
CASSTRLGADTQYF
>TRBJ1-1|15|.|.|TRBV9
TGTGCCAGCAGCGTAGGGACTCTGGGGAACACTGAAGCTTTCTTT
CASSVGTLGNTEAFF
>TRBJ1-1|16|.|TRBD1|TRBV7-2
TGTGCCAGCAGCCTTGATCTGGGACAGCTAAACACTGAAGCTTTCTTT
CASSLDLGQLNTEAFF
>TRBJ1-1|12|.|.|TRBV28
TGTGCCAGCAGCCTCCAGGGGCGTGAAGCTTTCTTT
CASSLQGREAFF
>TRBJ1-2|14|.|.|TRBV4-1
TGCGCCAGCAGCCAAGTTCAGGGTGGGTATGGCTACACCTTC
CASSQVQGGYGYTF
>TRBJ2-2|14|.|.|TRBV6-5
TGTGCCAGCATGCTGGGGACGAACACCGGGGAGCTGTTTTTT
CASMLGTNTGELFF
>TRBJ2-7|16|once|.|TRBV28
TGTGCCAGCAGCTACAAAATGACCAACCCCTCCTACGAGCAGTACTTC
CASSYKMTNPSYEQYF
>TRBJ2-7|16|few|TRBD2|TRBV9
TGTGCCAGCAGCCCACAATTAGCGGGAGGGACCTACGAGCAGTACTTC
CASSPQLAGGTYEQYF
>TRBJ2-1|14|once|.|TRBV6-5
TGTGCCAGCAGTTACGAACAGGGCTACAATGAGCAGTTCTTC
CASSYEQGYNEQFF
>TRBJ2-7|15|once|TRBD2|TRBV5-5
TGTGCCAGCAAGCTGGCGGGAGGGTTGGCCTACGAGCAGTACTTC
CASKLAGGLAYEQYF
>TRBJ2-3|14|.|.|TRBV5-1
TGCGCCAGCAGCCCCGACCCTAACACAGATACGCAGTATTTT
CASSPDPNTDTQYF